This T cell receptor (beta chain) was retrieved from a study of T-cell memory formation after mild COVID-19. Study results and limitations: Clones shrinking between day 15 and 85 showed a balanced CD4/CD8 split, and those that grew later tilted toward CD4+. The appearance of some responding clones in pre-infection memory suggested that cross-reactive memory joined.

J was trimmed by 7 bases and V by 4 bases; bases with no gene match: 9. This CDR3 has 14 amino acids. Germline V lookup: CDR1 SGHRS, CDR2 YFSETQ. Turning to this clonotype: Its antigen remains unidentified.

TCRdb ran MiXCR on the 5' RACE reads and lists one entry per CDR3 protein. The sample contains roughly 190,000 distinct CDR3 sequences, 15% to 20% of which appear only once. Specimen: PBMCs or a T cell subset sorted from them (not recorded which). The receptor was isolated from an adult woman who had mild COVID-19 (a few samples of this study predate the infection). Cell type and time point are not known. The chain has TRBV5-1 and TRBJ2-3, with TRBD1 matching 7 bases. The CDR3 region has the DNA TGCGCCAGCAGCCCCGGGACAGTACCAAATACGCAGTATTTT. It encodes CASSPGTVPNTQYF.